Below are 5 T cell receptor beta chains sequenced from a single sample in a study of blood T cell repertoires in COVID-19. The repertoire was sequenced with immunoSEQ multiplex PCR; TCRdb's copy has only in-frame clones and lacks some. The sample holds 310,000 or so clones, approximately 90% seen once. The sequenced sample was peripheral blood. These receptors were taken from a woman between 50 and 59 years old who had recovered from COVID-19.

The CDR3 sequence: CASSPRDRAGEKLFF. The CDR3 DNA reads as TGTGCCAGCAGTCCGAGGGACAGGGCAGGTGAAAAACTGTTTTTT. V and J are TRBV27 and TRBJ1-4, with TRBD1 matching 9 bases. Looked up from germline, CDR1 is MNHEY and CDR2 is SMNVEV (reference sequence). CDR3 length: 15 residues. V shed 5 bases, J shed 7 bases, and the junction held 8 bases outside the gene matches. The full variable domain, completed using reference TRBV27 and TRBJ1-4, is EAQVTQNPRYLITVTGKKLTVTCSQNMNHEYMSWYRQDPGLGLRQIYYSMNVEVTDKGDVPEGYKVSRKEKRNFPLILESPSPNQTSLYFCASSPRDRAGEKLFFGSGTQLSVL.

This rearrangement joins TRBV12-3 or TRBV12-4 to TRBJ1-3; 7 nucleotides align to TRBD1. The CDR3 runs 12 residues. The V and J ends lost 5 bases and 7 bases, in that order; junction bases with no gene match: 2. Here the CDR3 DNA reads TGTGCCAGCAGTCTACAGGGGAACACCATATATTTT. As protein: CASSLQGNTIYF.

This chain joins TRBV18 and TRBJ2-2, with TRBD2 as a possible D gene (5 bases). This CDR3 has 18 residues. Trimming pared 5 bases from V and 0 bases from J, leaving 19 bases between. Germline CDR1 is KGHSH and CDR2 is LQKENI. The CDR3 here is CASSSLPLSVSNTGELFF. In DNA form, the CDR3 reads TGTGCCAGCTCATCCTTACCTCTTAGCGTTTCGAACACCGGGGAGCTGTTTTTT.

This chain uses TRBV7-9 with TRBJ1-5; D may be TRBD1 (6 bases). With 8 bases removed from V and 0 bases from J, the gap between germline ends came to 14 bases. The CDR3 has 15 residues. The germline V gene has CDR1 SEHNR and CDR2 FQNEAQ (reference sequence). CDR3 coding DNA: TGTGCCAGCTCCGGTGGGACATATAGCAATCAGCCCCAGCATTTT. Translation: CASSGGTYSNQPQHF.

J is TRBJ1-1 and V is TRBV13; D is uncertain. This CDR3 is built from 12 residues. CDR1 PRHDT and CDR2 FYEKMQ come from the germline V gene (reference sequence). The V end lost 5 bases, the J end lost 7 bases, and 11 bases lay between the germline ends. DNA of the CDR3: TGTGCCAGCAGCAACAACAGATATGAAGCTTTCTTT. The encoded protein is CASSNNRYEAFF.